This passage covers 22 T cell receptor beta chains from one sample sequenced in a study of OX40 agonist ivuxolimab in advanced cancers. The assay was immunoSEQ multiplex PCR, and TCRdb's table has in-frame clones only and misses some. The top ten clones hold about 15% of a sample with tens of thousands of clones, approximately 90% of them seen once. Here the sequenced sample was CD4+ or CD8+ T cells sorted from blood, taken in a trial of the OX40 agonist ivuxolimab. The receptors shown here come from an adult with an advanced solid tumor such as melanoma, head and neck, liver or kidney cancer.

This rearrangement joins TRBV7-9 to TRBJ2-7; D is ambiguous. The V end was cut by 5 bases, the J end by 0 bases, with 5 bases between. The CDR3 consists of 12 residues. CDR1 and CDR2 (germline): SEHNR, FQNEAQ (reference sequence). CDR3 coding DNA: TGTGCCAGCAGCCCGCCCTCCTACGAGCAGTACTTC. Its translation: CASSPPSYEQYF. Filled out from reference TRBV7-9 and TRBJ2-7, the complete variable domain reads DTGVSQNPRHKITKRGQNVTFRCDPISEHNRLYWYRQTLGQGPEFLTYFQNEAQLEKSRLLSDRFSAERPKGSFSTLEIQRTEQGDSAMYLCASSPPSYEQYFGPGTRLTVT.

The rearrangement joins TRBV7-8 to TRBJ2-7, with TRBD2 identical over 9 bases. Germline V CDR1 and CDR2: SGHVS, FQNEAQ. Trimming at V came to 3 bases and at J to 4 bases, leaving 7 bases not matched to a gene. This CDR3 has 15 amino acids. CDR3 sequence (DNA): TGTGCCAGCAGCTTGCCCAGGACTAGCGCATACGAGCAGTACTTC. Translating it yields CASSLPRTSAYEQYF.

This clone came up a few times. DNA for the CDR3: TGTGCCTGGAGCGTTACAGCTTATGGCTACACCTTC. Translating it yields CAWSVTAYGYTF. This sequence joins TRBV30 and TRBJ1-2; D call uncertain. The CDR3 is 12 residues long. V was trimmed by 3 bases and J by 5 bases, leaving 10 bases between them. Germline CDR1 reads GTSNPN; CDR2 reads SVGIG (reference sequence).

The gene calls are TRBV27 and TRBJ2-2, with D uncertain. This CDR3 comprises 14 residues. Per the germline V gene, CDR1 is MNHEY and CDR2 is SMNVEV (reference sequence). The V gene lost 5 bases and the J gene lost 1 base, with 8 bases spanning the gap. The CDR3 sequence: CASSPIVNTGELFF. Here the CDR3 DNA reads TGTGCCAGCAGTCCTATAGTGAACACCGGGGAGCTGTTTTTT.

The V and J genes are TRBV28 and TRBJ2-7; D is perhaps TRBD1 or TRBD2 (5 bases each). The length of the CDR3 is 16 residues. Trimming pared 1 base from V and 2 bases from J, leaving 15 bases between. Germline V lookup: CDR1 MDHEN, CDR2 SYDVKM. DNA of the CDR3: TGTGCCAGCAGTTTATTCACCGGGACCGCGACCTACGAGCAGTACTTC. It specifies CASSLFTGTATYEQYF. Together with reference TRBV28 and TRBJ2-7, the CDR3 gives the full variable domain: DVKVTQSSRYLVKRTGEKVFLECVQDMDHENMFWYRQDPGLGLRLIYFSYDVKMKEKGDIPEGYSVSREKKERFSLILESASTNQTSMYLCASSLFTGTATYEQYFGPGTRLTVT.

The chain links TRBV6-6 to TRBJ1-1; perhaps TRBD1 as D (6 bases). Germline V gives CDR1 MNHNY, CDR2 SVGAGI (reference sequence). This CDR3 spans 15 amino acids. With 2 bases removed from V and 3 bases from J, the gap between germline ends came to 13 bases. The DNA for the CDR3 is TGTGCCAGCAGTTACCCTCAAGGGGGGGACACTGAAGCTTTCTTT. Its protein product is CASSYPQGGDTEAFF.

This chain uses TRBV7-2 with TRBJ2-3; 7 positions agree with TRBD2. Germline CDR1 and CDR2: SGHTA and FQGNSA. This CDR3 contains 15 residues. V shed 8 bases, J shed 0 bases, and the junction held 8 bases outside the gene matches. CDR3 DNA sequence: TGTGCCAGCGCCACTAGCGCCTCTAGCACAGATACGCAGTATTTT. Its translation is CASATSASSTDTQYF.

The chain links TRBV19 to TRBJ2-1, with 9 nucleotides matching TRBD2. The CDR3 totals 15 residues. Per germline, CDR1 LNHDA and CDR2 SQIVND (reference sequence). V lost 6 bases and J lost 0; bases outside the gene matches: 3. The CDR3 DNA reads as TGTGCCAGTAGAGTTAGCGGGAGCTCCTACAATGAGCAGTTCTTC. This codes for CASRVSGSSYNEQFF.

V gene TRBV25-1 combines with J gene TRBJ2-7; 8 nucleotides line up with TRBD2. Germline loops: CDR1 MGHDK, CDR2 SYGVNS. J was trimmed by 2 bases and V by 6 bases; bases with no gene match: 9. This CDR3 is 15 amino acids long. CDR3 in amino acids: CASSPSLAGTYEQYF. CDR3 sequence (DNA): TGTGCCAGCAGCCCATCCCTAGCGGGTACCTACGAGCAGTACTTC.

This chain links TRBV28 with TRBJ2-3; D gene unclear. CDR1 is MDHEN and CDR2 is SYDVKM in the germline V gene. This CDR3 spans 13 amino acids. Trimming took 7 bases from V and 1 from J, leaving 9 bases between them. The CDR3 bases are TGTGCCAGCAAACCTGCCGGCACAGATACGCAGTATTTT. Translation: CASKPAGTDTQYF.

The chain couples TRBV27 to TRBJ2-2; the D gene could be TRBD1 or TRBD2 (7 bases each). V was shortened by 7 bases and J by 6 bases, with 24 bases between the two germline ends. CDR3 length equals 17 residues. Germline V gene sequence: CDR1 MNHEY, CDR2 SMNVEV (reference sequence). The chain's CDR3 is CASTQGRDRYFPGELFF. CDR3 DNA: TGTGCCAGCACCCAAGGGAGGGACAGATACTTCCCCGGGGAGCTGTTTTTT.

The rearrangement joins TRBV7-2 to TRBJ2-7; tentatively, D is TRBD1 or TRBD2 (5 bases each). Looked up from germline, CDR1 is SGHTA and CDR2 is FQGNSA. CDR3 length equals 15 residues. V was shortened by 6 bases and J by 2 bases, with 17 bases between the two germline ends. The CDR3 DNA sequence: TGTGCCAGCAGTCCGGGGTGGGGGTCTGCCTACGAGCAGTACTTC. It encodes CASSPGWGSAYEQYF.

V usage is TRBV6-5 and J usage is TRBJ2-3; D might be TRBD1 (5 bases). The V end lost 8 bases, the J end lost 0 bases, and 9 bases lay between the germline ends. This CDR3 has 13 residues. The germline CDR1 and CDR2 sequences are MNHEY and SVGAGI. The CDR3 DNA is TGTGCCAGCCGGACATCGAGCACAGATACGCAGTATTTT. It translates to CASRTSSTDTQYF.

The J gene is TRBJ2-4, the V gene TRBV5-6, with D perhaps matching TRBD1 (6 bases). From germline, CDR1 is SGHDT and CDR2 YYEEEE. The CDR3 loop spans 14 amino acids. V shed 2 bases and J shed 4 bases, with 10 bases lying between them. The CDR3 nucleotides are TGTGCCAGCAGCTTTGGGCAGGGGAAAAACATTCAGTACTTC. Amino acids: CASSFGQGKNIQYF. The whole variable domain, filled in from reference TRBV5-6 and TRBJ2-4, reads DAGVTQSPTHLIKTRGQQVTLRCSPKSGHDTVSWYQQALGQGPQFIFQYYEEEERQRGNFPDRFSGHQFPNYSSELNVNALLLGDSALYLCASSFGQGKNIQYFGAGTRLSVL.

This rearrangement joins TRBV6-5 to TRBJ1-2; D remains unclear. This CDR3 spans 13 amino acids. The germline V gene has CDR1 MNHEY and CDR2 SVGAGI. V was cut by 2 bases and J by 2 bases, with 6 bases left in between. Written as DNA, the CDR3 is TGTGCCAGCAGTTACCTACGAAACTATGGCTACACCTTC. Translated, it gives CASSYLRNYGYTF.

The chain combines TRBV7-9 with TRBJ1-1; D may be TRBD1 (5 bases). CDR3 length: 14 residues. Germline V lookup: CDR1 SEHNR, CDR2 FQNEAQ (reference sequence). V lost 5 bases to trimming and J lost 1 base, with 11 bases between them. CDR3 region: CASSAGTANTEAFF. In nucleotides, the CDR3 is TGTGCCAGCAGCGCAGGGACCGCGAACACTGAAGCTTTCTTT.

V is TRBV5-6 and J is TRBJ2-7; possibly TRBD2 for D (6 bases). V lost 4 bases, J lost 4 bases, and 12 bases lay in between. This CDR3 is 13 amino acids long. CDR1 is SGHDT and CDR2 is YYEEEE in the germline V gene. This CDR3 reads CASSTLGRYEQYF. The CDR3 DNA reads as TGTGCCAGCAGCACGCTAGGGAGGTACGAGCAGTACTTC. The whole variable domain, filled in from reference TRBV5-6 and TRBJ2-7, reads DAGVTQSPTHLIKTRGQQVTLRCSPKSGHDTVSWYQQALGQGPQFIFQYYEEEERQRGNFPDRFSGHQFPNYSSELNVNALLLGDSALYLCASSTLGRYEQYFGPGTRLTVT.

V and J are TRBV5-1 and TRBJ2-7, with D possibly matching TRBD2 (6 bases). Trimming pared 0 bases from V and 1 base from J, leaving 11 bases between. The CDR3 runs 15 residues. Germline loops: CDR1 SGHRS, CDR2 YFSETQ. The CDR3 sequence: CASSLVPSASYEQYF. CDR3 sequence (DNA): TGCGCCAGCAGCTTGGTTCCTAGCGCTTCCTACGAGCAGTACTTC.

V usage is TRBV29-1 and J usage is TRBJ1-1, with D maybe TRBD1 (5 bases). Germline V CDR1 and CDR2: SQVTM, ANQGSEA. The CDR3 is 12 residues long. V lost 4 bases and J 3 bases, leaving 9 bases between the germline ends. CDR3 coding DNA: TGCAGCGTTGGACCAGGGTACACTGAAGCTTTCTTT. It translates to CSVGPGYTEAFF.

The chain joins TRBV7-6 to TRBJ1-4; D gene uncertain. Germline-derived CDR1 and CDR2 are SGHVS and FNYEAQ. The V end lost 4 bases, the J end lost 6 bases, and 12 bases lay between the germline ends. CDR3 length: 14 residues. The DNA of the CDR3 is TGTGCCAGCAGCTATACAGTTTATGATGAAAAACTGTTTTTT. It translates to CASSYTVYDEKLFF.

This clone has just a few counts. This chain links TRBV6-5 with TRBJ2-7; a weak D match, TRBD2 (5 bases). The CDR3 spans 12 residues. Germline V lookup: CDR1 MNHEY, CDR2 SVGAGI. Trimming left V 2 bases short and J 5 bases short, with 7 bases between. CDR3 protein: CASSYARDEQYF. The CDR3 DNA reads TGTGCCAGCAGTTACGCGAGGGACGAGCAGTACTTC.

The rearrangement links TRBV11-2 to TRBJ2-1; tentative D call: TRBD2 (5 bases). Trimming removed 4 bases from V and 10 bases from J, with 8 bases in between. The CDR3 covers 11 residues. Germline CDR1 SGHAT, CDR2 FQNNGV. CDR3 sequence (DNA): TGTGCCAGCAGCTCAGGAGGAGAGCAGTTCTTC. The encoded protein is CASSSGGEQFF.